This T cell receptor beta chain was retrieved from a study of blood T cell repertoires in COVID-19. In this sample, this clone turned up once. The CDR3 has 16 amino acids. The V gene lost 2 bases and the J gene lost 6 bases, with 19 bases spanning the gap. The germline gives CDR1 MNHEY, CDR2 SVGAGI. Source study methods: Amplification from reference gene primers served as the basis for estimated nucleated cell counts. Assay: immunoSEQ multiplex PCR; the TCRdb copy retains only in-frame clones and omits some. V, J and clone size reflect that table, while D and trimming were determined from the DNA. Of a few hundred thousand clones listed, 80% to 85% are singletons.

The receptor was derived from a person aged 70 to 80 with COVID-19, enrolled during active disease. The genes are TRBV6-5 and TRBJ1-1; D might be TRBD1 (5 bases). The specimen was peripheral blood. The CDR3 DNA reads TGTGCCAGCAGTTACCGGGCAGGGCCGTCGAGTTCTGAAGCTTTCTTT. Protein product: CASSYRAGPSSSEAFF.